Listed below are T cell receptor beta chains from one sample, sequenced in a study of T cell repertoires in cytomegalovirus infection. TCRdb reprocessed the reads with MiXCR, giving one entry per CDR3 protein. This sample has about 890,000 distinct CDR3 sequences, with around a third found just once. Antigen specificity for these receptors is unknown. The sequenced sample was cultured CD8+ T cells from PBMCs, obtained from culture after CMV antigen stimulation. These receptor sequences come from a human donor in good health (CMV status not recorded). Some clones in this sample may be carry-over from other donors' samples. CDR3s include the opening cysteine and the closing phenylalanine or tryptophan. The D gene is left open where the match is weak. A clone size is listed for some rows: how often the clone was seen (once, few, many), or a class if it is expanded.

d_gene: NA; abundance: NA; j_gene: TRBJ2-3; v_gene: TRBV5-4; CDR3aa: CASSLAGRITDTQYF; CDR3nt: TGTGCCAGCAGCTTGGCGGGCAGGATCACAGATACGCAGTATTTT
d_gene: NA; abundance: many; j_gene: TRBJ1-2; v_gene: TRBV7-2; CDR3aa: CASRDPGDSPYGYTF; CDR3nt: TGTGCCAGCAGAGATCCCGGCGACAGCCCCTATGGCTACACCTTC
d_gene: TRBD1; abundance: few; j_gene: TRBJ1-1; v_gene: TRBV5-4; CDR3aa: CASTGQGEAFF; CDR3nt: TGTGCCAGCACCGGACAGGGTGAAGCTTTCTTT
d_gene: NA; abundance: NA; j_gene: TRBJ1-1; v_gene: TRBV6-6; CDR3aa: CASRAAEAFF; CDR3nt: TGTGCCAGCAGGGCCGCTGAAGCTTTCTTT
d_gene: TRBD1; abundance: few; j_gene: TRBJ2-5; v_gene: TRBV7-9; CDR3aa: CASSLKTGLETQYF; CDR3nt: TGTGCCAGCAGCTTAAAGACAGGGCTAGAGACCCAGTACTTC
d_gene: NA; abundance: few; j_gene: TRBJ2-3; v_gene: TRBV2; CDR3aa: CASYPRENTDTQYF; CDR3nt: TGTGCCAGCTACCCCCGGGAGAACACAGATACGCAGTATTTT
d_gene: TRBD2; abundance: NA; j_gene: TRBJ2-3; v_gene: TRBV12-3/TRBV12-4; CDR3aa: CASSFDSAGGTDTQYF; CDR3nt: TGTGCCAGCAGTTTTGACTCGGCGGGAGGCACAGATACGCAGTATTTT
d_gene: TRBD1; abundance: NA; j_gene: TRBJ2-3; v_gene: TRBV6-1; CDR3aa: CASTGTDTDTQYF; CDR3nt: TGTGCCAGCACCGGGACAGACACAGATACGCAGTATTTT
d_gene: NA; abundance: NA; j_gene: TRBJ1-2; v_gene: TRBV10-3; CDR3aa: CAISGFSASRTGRSGGYGYTF; CDR3nt: TGTGCCATCAGTGGTTTTTCTGCCTCAAGGACCGGACGCTCGGGGGGCTATGGCTACACCTTC
d_gene: TRBD1; abundance: NA; j_gene: TRBJ2-7; v_gene: TRBV19; CDR3aa: CASSFGTVGYEQYF; CDR3nt: TGTGCCAGTAGTTTCGGGACAGTAGGCTACGAGCAGTACTTC
d_gene: TRBD1; abundance: NA; j_gene: TRBJ2-7; v_gene: TRBV12-3/TRBV12-4; CDR3aa: CASSLGTGGSFYEQYF; CDR3nt: TGTGCCAGCAGTCTGGGGACAGGGGGTTCATTCTACGAGCAGTACTTC
d_gene: TRBD2; abundance: few; j_gene: TRBJ2-1; v_gene: TRBV5-4; CDR3aa: CASSLGSGTSPEQFF; CDR3nt: TGTGCCAGCAGCTTGGGATCCGGGACTAGCCCTGAGCAGTTCTTC
d_gene: NA; abundance: few; j_gene: TRBJ1-6; v_gene: TRBV7-9; CDR3aa: CASSSPEDSYNSPLHF; CDR3nt: TGTGCCAGCAGCTCTCCGGAGGACTCCTATAATTCACCCCTCCACTTT
d_gene: TRBD1; abundance: few; j_gene: TRBJ1-1; v_gene: TRBV19; CDR3aa: CASSTGQVDTEAFF; CDR3nt: TGTGCCAGTAGTACGGGACAGGTGGACACTGAAGCTTTCTTT
d_gene: TRBD2; abundance: many; j_gene: TRBJ2-5; v_gene: TRBV7-6; CDR3aa: CASTLGGGPETQYF; CDR3nt: TGTGCCAGCACCCTCGGGGGGGGCCCGGAGACCCAGTACTTC
d_gene: TRBD1; abundance: NA; j_gene: TRBJ1-6; v_gene: TRBV25-1; CDR3aa: CASSEFNRQGASNSPLHF; CDR3nt: TGTGCCAGCAGTGAATTCAATAGACAGGGGGCTTCTAATTCACCCCTCCACTTT